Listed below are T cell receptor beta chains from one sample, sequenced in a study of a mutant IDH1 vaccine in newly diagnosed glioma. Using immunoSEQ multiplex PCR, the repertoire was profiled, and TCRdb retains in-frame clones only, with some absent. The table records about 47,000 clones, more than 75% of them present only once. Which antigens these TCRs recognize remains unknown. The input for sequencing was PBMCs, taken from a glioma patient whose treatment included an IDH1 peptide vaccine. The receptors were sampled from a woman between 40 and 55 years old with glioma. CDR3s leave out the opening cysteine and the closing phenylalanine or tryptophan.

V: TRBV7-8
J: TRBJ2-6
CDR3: ASSLAGIYTSGANVLT

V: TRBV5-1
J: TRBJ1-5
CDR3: ASSLSTGQPQH

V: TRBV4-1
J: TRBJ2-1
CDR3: ASSHSRRGSYNEQF

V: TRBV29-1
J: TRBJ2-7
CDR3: SVTPAQRLSEQY

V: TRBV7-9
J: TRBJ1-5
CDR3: ASSFEGFGQPQH

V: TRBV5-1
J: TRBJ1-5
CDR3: ASSLREGRNQPQH

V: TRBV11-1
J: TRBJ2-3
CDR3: ASSFSGVTDTQY

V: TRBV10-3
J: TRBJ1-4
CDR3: AISDGGYEKLF

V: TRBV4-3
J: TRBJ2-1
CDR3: ASSQVVGGVPYNEQF

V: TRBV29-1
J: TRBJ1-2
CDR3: SVEVTAYGYT

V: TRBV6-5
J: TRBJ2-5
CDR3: ASSYSRQYFQETQY

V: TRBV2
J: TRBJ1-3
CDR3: ASTDYSGNTIY

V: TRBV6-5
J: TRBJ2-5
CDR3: ASSTGGLETQY

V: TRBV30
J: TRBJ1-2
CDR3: AWSEDRGLSYT

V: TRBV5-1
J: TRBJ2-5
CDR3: ASSRDRAETQY

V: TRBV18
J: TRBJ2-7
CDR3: ASSLDRGKYEQY

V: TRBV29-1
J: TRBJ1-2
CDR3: SVYDGLYGYT

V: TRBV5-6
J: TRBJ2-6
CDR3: ASSLGTSGFSGANVLT

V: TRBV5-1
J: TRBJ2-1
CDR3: ASSPRDLANEQF

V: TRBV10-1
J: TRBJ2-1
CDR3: ASSDIASGDNEQF

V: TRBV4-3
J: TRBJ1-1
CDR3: ASSQDSGGDTEAF

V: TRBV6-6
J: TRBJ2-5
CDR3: ASSWTSGTQETQY

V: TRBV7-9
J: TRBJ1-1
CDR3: ASSLAPGQGTEAF